These T cell receptor beta chains were read from a single sample in a study of cytomegalovirus exposure and HLA in healthy donors. Sequencing was performed with immunoSEQ multiplex PCR; in TCRdb, only in-frame clones are kept and a portion is missing. The sample carries under 150,000 clones, about 90% recorded once. The material sequenced was PBMCs. The source of these receptors is a man in his late teens or twenties in good health and CMV-seronegative. The CDR3 runs from the conserved cysteine through the conserved F or W. Fields, in order: J gene, V gene, CDR3 protein.

>TRBJ2-6|TRBV7-8
CASRRDRARESSGANVLTF
>TRBJ2-7|TRBV5-1
CASSFSLGKTGRYYEQYF
>TRBJ1-1|TRBV5-1
CASSLVQRTEAFF
>TRBJ1-2|TRBV27
CASSFSGGGYGYTF
>TRBJ2-5|TRBV18
CASSPQGQVQETQYF
>TRBJ1-2|TRBV6-1
CAIPGRGGRGYGYTF
>TRBJ1-4|TRBV7-9
CASSPTGREKLFF
>TRBJ2-5|TRBV5-1
CASSLAGQGRSGETQYF
>TRBJ2-2|TRBV6-6
CASRYHSTGGTGELFF
>TRBJ1-2|TRBV15
CATSRTSTGVGGYTF
>TRBJ2-1|TRBV4-1
CASSPGGEVEQFF
>TRBJ2-5|TRBV9
CASSVATGYQETQYF
>TRBJ2-1|TRBV28
CATQGQGRNEQFF
>TRBJ2-3|TRBV9
CASSVDRDTQYF
>TRBJ1-4|TRBV7-2
CASSLRREEKLFF
>TRBJ2-5|TRBV28
CASSFPGQGDKVETQYF
>TRBJ1-4|TRBV25-1
CASSDGGRAGGNEKLFF
>TRBJ1-6|TRBV6-5
CAAKAGQASPLHF
>TRBJ1-3|TRBV5-1
CASSGGRESGNTIYF
>TRBJ2-7|TRBV4-1
CASSQDPTSYEQYF
>TRBJ1-6|TRBV5-6
CASRVDGSNSPLHF
>TRBJ1-4|TRBV10-3
CAISPTTGEKLFF
>TRBJ2-7|TRBV18
CASSPLEQGVSYEQYF
>TRBJ2-7|TRBV5-1
CASSLDLHEQYF
>TRBJ1-5|TRBV28
CASSPTGEGQDQPQHF
>TRBJ2-7|TRBV2
CASNQDSNVQHF
>TRBJ2-1|TRBV19
CASSLRSGHQQEQFF
>TRBJ1-6|TRBV6-6
CASSHRDNYNSPLHF
>TRBJ1-6|TRBV6-4
CASSDGTSGPLHF